Below, 5 T cell receptor beta chains from the same sample are listed, as sequenced in a study of identical twins. From the 5' RACE reads, TCRdb called clonotypes with MiXCR, one entry per CDR3 protein. The sample has some 260,000 distinct CDR3 sequences; roughly 13% are singletons. Input material: memory (CD45RO+) T cells sorted from blood. These TCRs come from a woman younger than 35 in good health.

This chain uses TRBV6-5 with TRBJ1-1; D is unresolved. There are 14 residues in the CDR3. Germline-derived CDR1 and CDR2 are MNHEY and SVGAGI. Trimming left V 2 bases short and J 1 base short, with 8 bases between. As DNA, the CDR3 is TGTGCCAGCAGTTACGCCTCGGGGAACACTGAAGCTTTCTTT. Translating gives CASSYASGNTEAFF.

The table lists this clonotype with many counts. The J gene is TRBJ1-1, the V gene TRBV27, with D unresolved. Trimming pared 4 bases from V and 4 bases from J, leaving 13 bases between. This CDR3 spans 14 amino acids. The V gene's germline CDR1 is MNHEY and CDR2 SMNVEV (reference sequence). The CDR3 coding sequence is TGTGCCAGCAGTTCCCAACCCCGTGGCACTGAAGCTTTCTTT. Protein product: CASSSQPRGTEAFF.

The V gene is TRBV6-1, the J gene TRBJ2-6, with unresolved D. The CDR3 covers 12 residues. Trimming took 6 bases from V and 4 from J, leaving 4 bases between them. CDR1 and CDR2 (germline): MNHNS, SASEGT. CDR3: CASRGGANVLTF. The CDR3 DNA reads TGTGCCAGCAGGGGGGGGGCCAACGTCCTGACTTTC.

This clonotype has ten or more counts. CDR3 bases: TGTGCCAGCAGTTCGGACAGGACTTACAATGAGCAGTTCTTC. As protein: CASSSDRTYNEQFF. J is TRBJ2-1 and V is TRBV12-3 or TRBV12-4; 7 bases match TRBD1. CDR3 length equals 14 residues. Losses at the gene ends were 4 bases for V and 4 bases for J; bases not matched to a gene: 4.

This chain connects TRBV4-3 to TRBJ2-6; D gene ambiguous. Germline V gene lookup returns CDR1 LGHNA and CDR2 YSLEER. V gave up 4 bases and J gave up 0 bases, with 16 bases separating them. This CDR3 comprises 18 residues. CDR3 DNA sequence: TGCGCCAGCAGCCCTCGTCCCAAACAATACTCTGGGGCCAACGTCCTGACTTTC. Translating it yields CASSPRPKQYSGANVLTF.